These 5 T cell receptor beta chains came from one sample sequenced in a study of a mutant IDH1 vaccine in newly diagnosed glioma. Time point specified: week 11, during vaccination. Vaccination used 300 ug of mutant IDH1 20-mer peptide per dose, with topical imiquimod. TCRdb's copy holds only in-frame clones and misses some; the assay was immunoSEQ multiplex PCR. The table includes tens of thousands of clones, nearly 90% detected once. These receptors lack a known antigen. The source was PBMCs, collected from a glioma patient whose treatment included an IDH1 peptide vaccine. The receptors shown here come from a man aged 18 to 30 with glioma.

The rearrangement joins TRBV19 to TRBJ1-1, with unresolved D. V was clipped by 1 base and J by 6 bases, with 3 bases between them. Germline CDR1 is LNHDA and CDR2 is SQIVND (reference sequence). The CDR3 is made up of 11 amino acids. The CDR3 sequence: CASSIGAEAFF. CDR3 coding DNA: TGTGCCAGTAGTATAGGGGCTGAAGCTTTCTTT.

This clone appeared a few times. This chain connects TRBV30 to TRBJ2-3; D gene ambiguous. The length of the CDR3 is 14 residues. V gave up 3 bases and J gave up 2 bases, with 12 bases separating them. Germline assignment: CDR1 GTSNPN and CDR2 SVGIG (reference sequence). The CDR3 sequence is CAWRMPSFTDTQYF. In DNA form, the CDR3 reads TGTGCCTGGAGGATGCCCTCCTTCACAGATACGCAGTATTTT.

This clone was observed once. The chain uses TRBV29-1 and TRBJ1-1, with D uncertain. The CDR3 runs to 12 residues. Germline CDR1 reads SQVTM; CDR2 reads ANQGSEA. Trimming took off 3 bases at V and 1 base at J, with 6 bases between the two ends. Written as DNA, the CDR3 is TGCAGCGTTGACGAGGGGAACACTGAAGCTTTCTTT. It translates to CSVDEGNTEAFF.

This chain connects TRBV2 to TRBJ2-7, with 8 positions matching TRBD2. This CDR3 has 15 residues. CDR1 SNHLY and CDR2 FYNNEI come from the germline V gene. The junction had 5 bases not matched to a gene; V was cut back by 4 bases and J by 0 bases. The CDR3 coding sequence is TGTGCCAGCAGTGTTAACAGCGGGAGCTCCTACGAGCAGTACTTC. Translating gives CASSVNSGSSYEQYF. The full variable domain, completed using reference TRBV2 and TRBJ2-7, is EPEVTQTPSHQVTQMGQEVILRCVPISNHLYFYWYRQILGQKVEFLVSFYNNEISEKSEIFDDQFSVERPDGSNFTLKIRSTKLEDSAMYFCASSVNSGSSYEQYFGPGTRLTVT.

This CDR3 reads CASRADRGKSNQPQHF. The CDR3 DNA is TGTGCCAGCAGAGCGGACAGGGGTAAAAGCAATCAGCCCCAGCATTTT. The genes are TRBV28 and TRBJ1-5; 9 bases are a match to TRBD1. V was pared by 6 bases and J by 1 base, with 7 bases of the junction left unmatched. CDR1 is MDHEN and CDR2 is SYDVKM in the germline V gene. The CDR3 is 16 amino acids.